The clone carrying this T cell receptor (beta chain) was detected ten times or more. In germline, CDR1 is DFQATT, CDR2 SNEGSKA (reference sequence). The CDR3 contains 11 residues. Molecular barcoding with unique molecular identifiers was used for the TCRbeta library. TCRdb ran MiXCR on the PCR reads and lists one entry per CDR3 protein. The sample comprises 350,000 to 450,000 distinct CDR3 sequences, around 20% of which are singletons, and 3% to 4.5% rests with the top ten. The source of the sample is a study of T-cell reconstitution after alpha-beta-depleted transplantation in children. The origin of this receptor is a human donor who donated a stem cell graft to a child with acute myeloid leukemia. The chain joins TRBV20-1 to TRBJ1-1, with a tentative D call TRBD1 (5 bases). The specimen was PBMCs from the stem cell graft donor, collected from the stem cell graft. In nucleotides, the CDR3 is TGCAGCGGTGGGGGGAACACTGAAGCTTTCTTT. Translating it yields CSGGGNTEAFF.